This TCR beta chain emerged from a study of blood T cell repertoires in COVID-19. Study in general: T cells, B-cell-depleted T cells, or PBMCs supplied cDNA or gDNA.

Germline V gene data show CDR1 as SGHTS and CDR2 as YDEGEE. Trimming took 0 bases from V and 7 from J; bases not matched to a gene: 15. The CDR3 is 18 residues long. Per the study methods: Nucleated cell number was recorded as an estimate derived from reference gene primer amplification. The repertoire was sequenced with immunoSEQ multiplex PCR; TCRdb's copy has only in-frame clones and lacks some. V, J and clone size reflect that table, while D and trimming were determined from the DNA. The sample lists under 200,000 clones; roughly 90% were seen once. The sample was peripheral blood. The clonotype was recovered from a man aged 45-65 years with acute or convalescent COVID-19. The chain uses TRBV5-8 and TRBJ1-4, with 7 bases identical to TRBD1. The CDR3 spells CASSLEGVGGTASEKLFF. The CDR3 DNA is TGTGCCAGCAGCTTGGAGGGGGTTGGGGGGACAGCCTCTGAAAAACTGTTTTTT.